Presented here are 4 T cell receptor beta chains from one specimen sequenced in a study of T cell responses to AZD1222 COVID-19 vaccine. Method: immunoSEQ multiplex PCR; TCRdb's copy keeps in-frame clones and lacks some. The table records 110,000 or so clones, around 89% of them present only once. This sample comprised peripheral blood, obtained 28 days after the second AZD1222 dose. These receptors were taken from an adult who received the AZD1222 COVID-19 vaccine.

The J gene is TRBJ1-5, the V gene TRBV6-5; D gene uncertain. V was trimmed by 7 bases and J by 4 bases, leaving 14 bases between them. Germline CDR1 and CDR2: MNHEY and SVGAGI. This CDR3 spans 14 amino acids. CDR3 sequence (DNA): TGTGCCAGCATACGGGATCTGGGAAATCAGCCCCAGCATTTT. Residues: CASIRDLGNQPQHF.

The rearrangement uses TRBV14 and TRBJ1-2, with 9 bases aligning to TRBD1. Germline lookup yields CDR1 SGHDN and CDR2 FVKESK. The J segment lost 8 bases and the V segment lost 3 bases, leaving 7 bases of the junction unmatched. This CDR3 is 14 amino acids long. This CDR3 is CASSHFDRGDGYTF. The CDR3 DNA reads TGTGCCAGCAGCCATTTCGACAGGGGGGACGGCTACACCTTC. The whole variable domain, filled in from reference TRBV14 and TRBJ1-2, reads EAGVTQFPSHSVIEKGQTVTLRCDPISGHDNLYWYRRVMGKEIKFLLHFVKESKQDESGMPNNRFLAERTGGTYSTLKVQPAELEDSGVYFCASSHFDRGDGYTFGSGTRLTVV.

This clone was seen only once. The CDR3 reads CASSPGQAIHNEQFF. In nucleotides, the CDR3 is TGTGCCAGCTCACCAGGGCAGGCCATTCACAATGAGCAGTTCTTC. The chain couples TRBV18 to TRBJ2-1, with D unresolved. V lost 2 bases and J 5 bases, leaving 13 bases between the germline ends. The germline V gene has CDR1 KGHSH and CDR2 LQKENI. The CDR3 runs 15 residues. The entire variable domain, with the rest obtained from reference TRBV18 and TRBJ2-1, is as follows: NAGVMQNPRHLVRRRGQEARLRCSPMKGHSHVYWYRQLPEEGLKFMVYLQKENIIDESGMPKERFSAEFPKEGPSILRIQQVVRGDSAAYFCASSPGQAIHNEQFFGPGTRLTVL.

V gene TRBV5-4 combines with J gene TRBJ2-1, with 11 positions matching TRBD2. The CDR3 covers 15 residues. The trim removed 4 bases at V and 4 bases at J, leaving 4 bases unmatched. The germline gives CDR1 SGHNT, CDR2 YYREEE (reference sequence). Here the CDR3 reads CASSLTSGIYNEQFF. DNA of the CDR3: TGTGCCAGCAGCCTGACTAGCGGGATTTACAATGAGCAGTTCTTC. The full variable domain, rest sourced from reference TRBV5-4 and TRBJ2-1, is ETGVTQSPTHLIKTRGQQVTLRCSSQSGHNTVSWYQQALGQGPQFIFQYYREEENGRGNFPPRFSGLQFPNYSSELNVNALELDDSALYLCASSLTSGIYNEQFFGPGTRLTVL.